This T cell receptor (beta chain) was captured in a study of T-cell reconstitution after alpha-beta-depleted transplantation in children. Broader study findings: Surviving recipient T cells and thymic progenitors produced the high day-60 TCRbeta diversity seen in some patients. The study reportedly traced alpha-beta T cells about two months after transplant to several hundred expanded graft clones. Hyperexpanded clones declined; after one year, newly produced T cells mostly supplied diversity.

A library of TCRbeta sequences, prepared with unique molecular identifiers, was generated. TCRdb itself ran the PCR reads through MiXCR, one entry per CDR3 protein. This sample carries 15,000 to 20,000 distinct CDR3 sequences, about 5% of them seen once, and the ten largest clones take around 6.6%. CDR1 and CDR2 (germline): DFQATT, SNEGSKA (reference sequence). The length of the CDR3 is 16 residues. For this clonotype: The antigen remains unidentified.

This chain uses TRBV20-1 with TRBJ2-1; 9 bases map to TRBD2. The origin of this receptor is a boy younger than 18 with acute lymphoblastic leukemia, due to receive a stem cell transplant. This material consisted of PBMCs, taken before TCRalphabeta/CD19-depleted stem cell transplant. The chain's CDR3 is CSVWGGLANSYNEQFF. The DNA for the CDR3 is TGCAGCGTCTGGGGCGGACTAGCGAACTCCTACAATGAGCAGTTCTTC.